The 22 T cell receptor beta chains below were found in one sample sequenced in a study of beta chain features in type 1 diabetes. Study observations and caveats: Within each of all four CD4+ subsets, Type 1 diabetes patients had TCRB CDR3s that were moderately but significantly shorter.

These receptors' targets are unknown. Reverse transcribing all isolated RNA meant expressed TCRB transcripts were sequenced. Produced via immunoSEQ multiplex PCR; TCRdb's table is partial and in-frame only. The table lists 250,000 to 300,000 clones, around 24% of them singletons. The sample consisted of naive CD4+ T cells from blood. The receptors were sampled from a woman between 25 and 40 years old with type 1 diabetes.

This clone was counted between two and nine times. The chain carries TRBV9 and TRBJ2-1; 9 positions agree with TRBD1. The CDR3 totals 15 residues. CDR1 is SGDLS, CDR2 YYNGEE, per germline. Germline trimming cut 5 bases from V and 5 bases from J; bases unmatched to any gene: 8. In nucleotides, the CDR3 is TGTGCCAGCAGGCCACCGGGACAGGGTGACAATGAGCAGTTCTTC. Translating it yields CASRPPGQGDNEQFF.

The rearrangement joins TRBV15 to TRBJ1-5, with 8 bases identical to TRBD1. Germline V gives CDR1 LNHNV, CDR2 YYDKDF (reference sequence). There are 18 residues in the CDR3. V was pared by 0 bases and J by 0 bases, with 7 bases of the junction left unmatched. In DNA form, the CDR3 reads TGTGCCACCAGCAGAGATCCCGGACAGGGCGGTAGCAATCAGCCCCAGCATTTT. Translating gives CATSRDPGQGGSNQPQHF.

This clone has a handful of counts. The rearrangement links TRBV11-2 to TRBJ1-3; D is possibly TRBD1 (5 bases). Germline lookup yields CDR1 SGHAT and CDR2 FQNNGV. V was shortened by 0 bases and J by 0 bases, with 6 bases between the two germline ends. The CDR3 totals 15 residues. Written as DNA, the CDR3 is TGTGCCAGCAGCTTAGACAGGGACTCTGGAAACACCATATATTTT. This encodes CASSLDRDSGNTIYF.

The chain employs TRBV9 and TRBJ2-1; TRBD1 matches 7 bases. The CDR3 is 16 residues long. Trimming removed 0 bases from V and 0 bases from J; junction bases left unmatched: 3. Looked up from germline, CDR1 is SGDLS and CDR2 is YYNGEE. The CDR3 loop is CASSVDSGGSYNEQFF. CDR3 coding DNA: TGTGCCAGCAGCGTAGATTCAGGGGGCTCCTACAATGAGCAGTTCTTC.

This clone turned up a few times. This chain joins TRBV30 and TRBJ2-1; possible D gene TRBD2, 5 bases. This CDR3 has 12 amino acids. From germline, CDR1 is GTSNPN and CDR2 SVGIG (reference sequence). The ends were cut back, 3 bases at V and 9 bases at J, with 12 bases in the middle. CDR3 residues: CAWSGSGSEQFF. In nucleotides, the CDR3 is TGTGCCTGGAGCGGGTCTGGGAGTGAGCAGTTCTTC.

This clone was seen a handful of times. J is TRBJ2-1 and V is TRBV15, with 9 bases matching TRBD2. CDR3 length: 15 residues. In germline, CDR1 is LNHNV, CDR2 YYDKDF (reference sequence). Trimming took 3 bases from V and 9 from J; bases not matched to a gene: 9. This CDR3 is CATSSAGGLGGEQFF. CDR3 sequence (DNA): TGTGCCACCAGCAGCGCGGGAGGGCTTGGGGGTGAGCAGTTCTTC.

J is TRBJ1-2 and V is TRBV28; 7 nucleotides match TRBD1. Germline CDR1 reads MDHEN; CDR2 reads SYDVKM. The trim removed 3 bases at V and 1 base at J, leaving 8 bases unmatched. This CDR3 is built from 16 residues. CDR3 loop: CASSFYLGDSNYGYTF. CDR3 in DNA: TGTGCCAGCAGTTTCTATCTTGGGGACAGTAACTATGGCTACACCTTC.

This clone was counted a few times. The chain uses TRBV30 and TRBJ2-7; 11 nucleotides align to TRBD2. This CDR3 has 14 amino acids. V lost 4 bases to trimming and J lost 0 bases; unmatched junction nucleotides: 2. Per germline, CDR1 GTSNPN and CDR2 SVGIG (reference sequence). The CDR3 sequence: CAWTLAGGSYEQYF. CDR3 nucleotides: TGTGCCTGGACCCTAGCGGGAGGCTCCTACGAGCAGTACTTC. Using reference TRBV30 and TRBJ2-7 for the parts outside the CDR3, the full variable domain is SQTIHQWPATLVQPVGSPLSLECTVEGTSNPNLYWYRQAAGRGLQLLFYSVGIGQISSEVPQNLSASRPQDRQFILSSKKLLLSDSGFYLCAWTLAGGSYEQYFGPGTRLTVT.

This clone showed up just a few times. V is TRBV28 and J is TRBJ2-7; D gene unclear. Trimming removed 5 bases from V and 3 bases from J, with 11 bases in between. Germline CDR1 and CDR2: MDHEN and SYDVKM. The CDR3 has 13 residues. Here the CDR3 reads CASSSTPIYEQYF. The DNA for the CDR3 is TGTGCCAGCAGTAGCACCCCGATCTACGAGCAGTACTTC.

This clone was seen a few times. For the CDR3, the DNA is TGTGCCAGCAGCCTCGGGGGTCACGAGCAGTACTTC. It encodes CASSLGGHEQYF. The V call is TRBV13, the J call TRBJ2-7, with D perhaps matching TRBD2 (6 bases). This CDR3 comprises 12 residues. Trimming removed 5 bases at V and 5 bases at J, with 10 bases between. The V gene's germline CDR1 is PRHDT and CDR2 FYEKMQ (reference sequence).

The rearrangement links TRBV19 to TRBJ2-5; 11 bases align to TRBD1. The ends lost 5 bases at V and 2 bases at J; junction bases unmatched: 1. Germline lookup yields CDR1 LNHDA and CDR2 SQIVND (reference sequence). This CDR3 is 14 amino acids long. The CDR3 region is CASSRDRGQETQYF. The CDR3 DNA sequence: TGTGCCAGTAGTCGGGACAGGGGGCAAGAGACCCAGTACTTC.

A few counts support this clone. This chain connects TRBV7-3 to TRBJ2-3, with 7 bases fitting TRBD1. The germline V gene encodes CDR1 SGHTA and CDR2 FQGTGA. V gave up 5 bases and J gave up 3 bases; unmatched junction bases: 8. CDR3 size: 15 residues. This CDR3 reads CASSQTGVVTDTQYF. DNA for the CDR3: TGTGCCAGCAGCCAAACAGGGGTAGTGACAGATACGCAGTATTTT.

J is TRBJ2-1 and V is TRBV5-4, with D uncertain. The CDR3 loop spans 11 amino acids. Trimming cost V 3 bases and J 8 bases, with 6 bases left between them. Germline V CDR1 and CDR2: SGHNT, YYREEE (reference sequence). CDR3 nucleotide sequence: TGTGCCAGCAGCTACAACGATGAGCAGTTCTTC. As protein: CASSYNDEQFF.

The genes are TRBV18 and TRBJ1-1, with D tentatively TRBD1 (5 bases). Trimming took 2 bases from V and 4 from J, leaving 11 bases between them. The V gene's germline CDR1 is KGHSH and CDR2 LQKENI. The CDR3 has 14 amino acids. CDR3 amino acids: CASSPGGGGTEAFF. In DNA form, the CDR3 reads TGTGCCAGCTCACCAGGGGGAGGCGGCACTGAAGCTTTCTTT.

CDR3 amino acids: CATSRDATASNGNQPQHF. The CDR3 bases are TGTGCCACCAGCAGAGATGCGACAGCCTCTAATGGCAATCAGCCCCAGCATTTT. The genes are TRBV15 and TRBJ1-5, with a weak D call TRBD1 (5 bases). Per the germline V gene, CDR1 is LNHNV and CDR2 is YYDKDF (reference sequence). The CDR3 length is 18 residues. Trimming removed 0 bases at V and 2 bases at J, with 17 bases between.

The chain recombines TRBV19 with TRBJ2-3; 7 bases fit TRBD1. The CDR3 length is 13 residues. V dropped 8 bases and J dropped 3; count of bases not matched to a gene: 5. Germline V gene data show CDR1 as LNHDA and CDR2 as SQIVND (reference sequence). The CDR3 nucleotides are TGTGCCAGTGCCGAGGGGGCTACAGATACGCAGTATTTT. This sequence encodes CASAEGATDTQYF. The full variable domain, with the rest looked up from reference TRBV19 and TRBJ2-3, is DGGITQSPKYLFRKEGQNVTLSCEQNLNHDAMYWYRQDPGQGLRLIYYSQIVNDFQKGDIAEGYSVSREKKESFPLTVTSAQKNPTAFYLCASAEGATDTQYFGPGTRLTVL.

This clone has only a few counts. This sequence joins TRBV30 and TRBJ2-3; possibly TRBD2 for D (7 bases). V lost 8 bases, J lost 0 bases, and 15 bases lay in between. Per germline, CDR1 GTSNPN and CDR2 SVGIG (reference sequence). There are 14 residues in the CDR3. CDR3 protein: CASDRGASTDTQYF. In DNA, the CDR3 is TGTGCCAGCGACCGGGGGGCTAGCACAGATACGCAGTATTTT.

This clone has more than one count but fewer than ten. V gene TRBV5-4 combines with J gene TRBJ2-1; TRBD2 aligns across 10 bases. Germline CDR1 SGHNT, CDR2 YYREEE (reference sequence). After removal of 0 bases from V and 7 bases from J, the junction contained 10 bases not matched to a gene. The CDR3 is made up of 17 amino acids. CDR3 protein: CASSLANNLAGANEQFF. Written as DNA, the CDR3 is TGTGCCAGCAGCTTGGCAAACAATCTAGCGGGAGCAAATGAGCAGTTCTTC.

The chain has TRBV5-1 and TRBJ2-1, with 9 positions matching TRBD1. The CDR3 loop spans 17 amino acids. CDR1 is SGHRS and CDR2 is YFSETQ in the germline V gene. V lost 0 bases and J lost 4; bases outside the gene matches: 8. The CDR3 spells CASSLGYGTGPYNEQFF. The CDR3 DNA reads as TGCGCCAGCAGCTTGGGTTACGGGACAGGGCCTTACAATGAGCAGTTCTTC.

This clone was detected only a few times. The gene calls are TRBV18 and TRBJ2-7; D perhaps matches TRBD2 (5 bases). The V end was cut by 5 bases, the J end by 7 bases, with 12 bases between. The CDR3 is 12 amino acids. Germline V gene sequence: CDR1 KGHSH, CDR2 LQKENI. The CDR3 protein is CASSNTRAEQYF. The CDR3 DNA reads as TGTGCCAGCTCAAATACTAGGGCGGAGCAGTACTTC.

The chain couples TRBV30 to TRBJ2-7, with D maybe TRBD1 (6 bases). The CDR3 runs to 12 residues. The germline V and J ends were trimmed by 0 bases and 6 bases, with 9 bases remaining between them. Germline V lookup: CDR1 GTSNPN, CDR2 SVGIG (reference sequence). The CDR3 sequence: CAWSVQGGEQYF. The CDR3 coding sequence is TGTGCCTGGAGTGTACAAGGGGGCGAGCAGTACTTC. Combining the CDR3 with reference TRBV30 and TRBJ2-7 gives the whole variable domain SQTIHQWPATLVQPVGSPLSLECTVEGTSNPNLYWYRQAAGRGLQLLFYSVGIGQISSEVPQNLSASRPQDRQFILSSKKLLLSDSGFYLCAWSVQGGEQYFGPGTRLTVT.

The chain carries TRBV7-3 and TRBJ2-7; 7 bases map to TRBD1. CDR3 size: 15 residues. V shed 2 bases and J 4 bases; nucleotides not matched to a gene: 8. Germline values: CDR1 SGHTA, CDR2 FQGTGA. Here the CDR3 reads CASSLRQGEDYEQYF. The CDR3 nucleotides read TGTGCCAGCAGCTTACGACAGGGAGAAGATTACGAGCAGTACTTC.